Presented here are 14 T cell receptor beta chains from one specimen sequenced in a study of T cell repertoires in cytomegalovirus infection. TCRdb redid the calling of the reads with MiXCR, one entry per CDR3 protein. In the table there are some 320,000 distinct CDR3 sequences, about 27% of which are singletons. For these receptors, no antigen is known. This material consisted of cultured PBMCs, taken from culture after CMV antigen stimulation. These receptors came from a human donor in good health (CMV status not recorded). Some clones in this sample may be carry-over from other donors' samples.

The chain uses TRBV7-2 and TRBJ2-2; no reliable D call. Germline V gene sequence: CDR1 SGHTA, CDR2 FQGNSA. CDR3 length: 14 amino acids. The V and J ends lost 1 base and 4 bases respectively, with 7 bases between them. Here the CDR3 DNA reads TGTGCCAGCAGCTTAGGGCAGATCACCGGGGAGCTGTTTTTT. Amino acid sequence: CASSLGQITGELFF.

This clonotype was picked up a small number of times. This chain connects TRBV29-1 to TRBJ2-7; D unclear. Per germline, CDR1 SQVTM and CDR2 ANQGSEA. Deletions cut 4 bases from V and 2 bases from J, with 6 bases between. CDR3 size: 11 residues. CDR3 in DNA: TGCAGCGTTGCTGGAGCCTACGAGCAGTACTTC. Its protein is CSVAGAYEQYF.

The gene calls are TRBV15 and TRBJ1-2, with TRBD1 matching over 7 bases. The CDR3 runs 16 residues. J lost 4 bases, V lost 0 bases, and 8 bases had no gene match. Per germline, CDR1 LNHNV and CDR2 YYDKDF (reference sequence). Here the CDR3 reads CATSRDRAAGGYGYTF. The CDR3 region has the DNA TGTGCCACCAGCAGAGATCGCGCTGCAGGGGGCTATGGCTACACCTTC.

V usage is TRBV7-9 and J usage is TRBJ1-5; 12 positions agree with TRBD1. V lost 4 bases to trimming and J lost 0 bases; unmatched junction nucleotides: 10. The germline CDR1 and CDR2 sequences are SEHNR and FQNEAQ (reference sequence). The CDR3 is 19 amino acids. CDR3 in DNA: TGTGCCAGCAGCTCCGGGACAGGGGGCGATTTTTATAGCAATCAGCCCCAGCATTTT. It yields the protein CASSSGTGGDFYSNQPQHF.

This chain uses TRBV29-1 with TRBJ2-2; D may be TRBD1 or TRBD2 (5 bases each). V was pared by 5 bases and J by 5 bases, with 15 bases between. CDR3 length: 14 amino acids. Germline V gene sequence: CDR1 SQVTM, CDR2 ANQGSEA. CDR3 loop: CSVRDVARTGELFF. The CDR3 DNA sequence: TGCAGCGTTAGGGACGTCGCGAGAACCGGGGAGCTGTTTTTT.

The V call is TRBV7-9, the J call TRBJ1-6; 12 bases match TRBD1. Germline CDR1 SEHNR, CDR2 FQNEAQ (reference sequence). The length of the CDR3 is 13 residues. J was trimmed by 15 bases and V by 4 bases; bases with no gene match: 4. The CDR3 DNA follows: TGTGCCAGCAGCTCCGGGACAGGGGGCCTCCTCCACTTT. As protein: CASSSGTGGLLHF.

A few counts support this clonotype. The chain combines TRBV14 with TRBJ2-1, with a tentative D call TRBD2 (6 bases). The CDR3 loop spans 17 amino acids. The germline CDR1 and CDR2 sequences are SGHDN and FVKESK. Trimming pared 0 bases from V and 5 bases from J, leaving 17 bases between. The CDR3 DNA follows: TGTGCCAGCAGCCAAGATGGGCCGAGTCGGAGGGACAATGAGCAGTTCTTC. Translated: CASSQDGPSRRDNEQFF.

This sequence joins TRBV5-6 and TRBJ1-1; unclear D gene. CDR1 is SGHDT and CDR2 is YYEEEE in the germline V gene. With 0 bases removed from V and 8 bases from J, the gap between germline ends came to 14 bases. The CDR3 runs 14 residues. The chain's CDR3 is CASSLVIGVNEAFF. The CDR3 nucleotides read TGTGCCAGCAGCTTGGTGATCGGGGTTAACGAAGCTTTCTTT.

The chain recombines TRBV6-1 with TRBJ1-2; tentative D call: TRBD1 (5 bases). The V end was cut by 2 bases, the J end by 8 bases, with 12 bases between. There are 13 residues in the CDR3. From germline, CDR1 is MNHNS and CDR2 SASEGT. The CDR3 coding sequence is TGTGCCAGCAGTGAAACGAGGGGCCGAGGCTACACCTTC. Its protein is CASSETRGRGYTF.

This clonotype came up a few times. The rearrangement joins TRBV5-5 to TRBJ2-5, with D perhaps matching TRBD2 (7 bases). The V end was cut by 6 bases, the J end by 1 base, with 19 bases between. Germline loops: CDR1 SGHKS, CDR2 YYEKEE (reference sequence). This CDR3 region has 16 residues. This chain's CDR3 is CASNRGAGAVQETQYF. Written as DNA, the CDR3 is TGTGCCAGCAATCGGGGGGCAGGGGCCGTCCAAGAGACCCAGTACTTC.

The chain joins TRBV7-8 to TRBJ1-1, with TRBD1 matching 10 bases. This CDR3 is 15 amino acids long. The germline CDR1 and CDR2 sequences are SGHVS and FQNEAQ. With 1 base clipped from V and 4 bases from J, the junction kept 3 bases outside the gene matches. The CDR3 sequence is CASSLGRTGGTEAFF. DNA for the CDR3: TGTGCCAGCAGCTTAGGTCGGACAGGGGGCACTGAAGCTTTCTTT.

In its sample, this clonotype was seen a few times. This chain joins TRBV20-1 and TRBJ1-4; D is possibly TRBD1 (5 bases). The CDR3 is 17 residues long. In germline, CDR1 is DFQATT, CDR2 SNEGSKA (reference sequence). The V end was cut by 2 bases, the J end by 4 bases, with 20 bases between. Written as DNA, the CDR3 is TGCAGTGCTAGACCCCGGGGAGGGGCCCTCGTTAATGAAAAACTGTTTTTT. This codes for CSARPRGGALVNEKLFF.

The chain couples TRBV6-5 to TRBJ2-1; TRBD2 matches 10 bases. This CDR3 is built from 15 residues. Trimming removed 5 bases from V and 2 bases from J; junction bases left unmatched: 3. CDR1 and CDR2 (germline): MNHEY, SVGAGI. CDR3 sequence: CASSTSGTPYNEQFF. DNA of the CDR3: TGTGCCAGCAGTACTAGCGGGACGCCCTACAATGAGCAGTTCTTC.

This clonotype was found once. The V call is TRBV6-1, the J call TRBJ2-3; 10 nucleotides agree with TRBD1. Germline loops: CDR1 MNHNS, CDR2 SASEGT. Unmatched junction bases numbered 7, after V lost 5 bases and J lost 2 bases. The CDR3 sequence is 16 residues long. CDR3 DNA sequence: TGTGCCAGCAGTATCCGGGACAGGGGACTCACAGATACGCAGTATTTT. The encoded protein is CASSIRDRGLTDTQYF.